The 28 T cell receptor beta chains given below trace back to one sample, sequenced in a study of shared clonotypes between healthy human individuals. TCRdb keeps only in-frame clones here, not all; method: immunoSEQ multiplex PCR. The sample has some 2.1 million clones, 85% to 95% seen once. Sequencing was performed on naive CD4+ T cells sorted from blood. The subset is: CD45RA+ positively selected. The receptors come from a man younger than 35 in good health.

This clone was counted a single time. Other nucleotide sequences from this sample produce the same CDR3. The V gene is TRBV6-5, the J gene TRBJ2-7, with TRBD1 identical over 8 bases. CDR3 length: 12 amino acids. Germline-derived CDR1 and CDR2 are MNHEY and SVGAGI. V lost 5 bases to trimming and J lost 4 bases; unmatched junction nucleotides: 1. The chain's CDR3 is CASSGQGYEQYF. For the CDR3, the DNA is TGTGCCAGCAGTGGACAGGGTTACGAGCAGTACTTC.

The rearrangement links TRBV6-1 to TRBJ2-2; no reliable D call. The V and J ends lost 8 bases and 1 base respectively, with 11 bases between them. Germline V lookup: CDR1 MNHNS, CDR2 SASEGT. The CDR3 spans 14 residues. CDR3 amino acids: CASSSGRNTGELFF. CDR3 nucleotide sequence: TGTGCCAGCTCCTCGGGCAGGAACACCGGGGAGCTGTTTTTT.

The chain uses TRBV4-3 and TRBJ1-5; 11 bases agree with TRBD1. Trimming cost V 0 bases and J 5 bases; bases outside gene matches: 6. The CDR3 contains 17 residues. The germline V gene has CDR1 LGHNA and CDR2 YSLEER. CDR3: CASSQDGTGGGYQPQHF. The CDR3 region has the DNA TGCGCCAGCAGCCAAGACGGGACAGGGGGAGGGTATCAGCCCCAGCATTTT.

The genes are TRBV5-4 and TRBJ2-7; a possible D gene is TRBD1 (5 bases). Germline loops: CDR1 SGHNT, CDR2 YYREEE (reference sequence). The CDR3 sequence is 14 residues long. The V end was cut by 1 base, the J end by 2 bases, with 10 bases between. The CDR3 region is CASSLKTGTYEQYF. The DNA for the CDR3 is TGTGCCAGCAGCTTGAAAACAGGTACCTACGAGCAGTACTTC.

The gene calls are TRBV7-9 and TRBJ1-2; a weak D match, TRBD1 (5 bases). The CDR3 consists of 15 residues. Germline V gene lookup returns CDR1 SEHNR and CDR2 FQNEAQ (reference sequence). Trimming removed 1 base from V and 8 bases from J, with 17 bases in between. CDR3 loop: CASSLGQGREEGYTF. As DNA, the CDR3 is TGTGCCAGCAGCTTAGGCCAGGGCAGGGAAGAAGGCTACACCTTC.

This clone appeared a single time. The rearrangement links TRBV10-3 to TRBJ2-3, with D unresolved. The CDR3 extends over 16 amino acids. V dropped 0 bases and J dropped 0 bases, with 10 bases sitting between them. Looked up from germline, CDR1 is ENHRY and CDR2 is SYGVKD. CDR3 nucleotide sequence: TGTGCCATCAGTGAGTCCGGCGCGACTAGCACAGATACGCAGTATTTT. Amino acid sequence: CAISESGATSTDTQYF.

Details on this clone: The sample carries other DNA sequences with the same CDR3. The chain joins TRBV6-5 to TRBJ1-2; TRBD1 is a possible D gene (6 bases). Trimming pared 6 bases from V and 4 bases from J, leaving 12 bases between. Germline V lookup: CDR1 MNHEY, CDR2 SVGAGI. The CDR3 is 13 residues long. In DNA form, the CDR3 reads TGTGCCAGCAGCCTGACAGGCACCTATGGCTACACCTTC. Translation: CASSLTGTYGYTF.

The V call is TRBV18, the J call TRBJ2-1; 9 nucleotides match TRBD2. CDR3 length equals 16 residues. In germline, CDR1 is KGHSH, CDR2 LQKENI. V trimming: 0 bases; J trimming: 7 bases; junction bases outside the gene matches: 7. CDR3 region: CASSPPSAGGGNEQFF. The CDR3 DNA reads as TGTGCCAGCTCACCACCGTCTGCGGGAGGGGGAAATGAGCAGTTCTTC.

The chain joins TRBV30 to TRBJ1-3; possibly TRBD1 for D (5 bases). Trimming removed 0 bases at V and 4 bases at J, with 13 bases between. The CDR3 totals 15 residues. From germline, CDR1 is GTSNPN and CDR2 SVGIG (reference sequence). CDR3 bases: TGTGCCTGGAGTGTAATGGGGCTCGGAGGAAACACCATATATTTT. It yields the protein CAWSVMGLGGNTIYF.

This chain joins TRBV18 and TRBJ2-7, with D uncertain. Germline assignment: CDR1 KGHSH and CDR2 LQKENI. The CDR3 length is 14 residues. Trimming cost V 3 bases and J 2 bases, with 11 bases left between them. This chain's CDR3 is CASSPEEGAYEQYF. The DNA for the CDR3 is TGTGCCAGCTCACCGGAAGAAGGTGCCTACGAGCAGTACTTC.

V gene TRBV6-1 combines with J gene TRBJ1-3; unclear D gene. Trimming stripped 2 bases from V and 1 base from J, with 9 bases between. Germline-derived CDR1 and CDR2 are MNHNS and SASEGT. The CDR3 has 15 amino acids. The CDR3 DNA is TGTGCCAGCAGTGAAAGTAGCGGATCTGGAAACACCATATATTTT. Translation: CASSESSGSGNTIYF.

This clone was seen just once. The chain carries TRBV19 and TRBJ1-2; D perhaps matches TRBD1 (5 bases). The CDR3 is made up of 13 amino acids. The V gene lost 0 bases and the J gene lost 8 bases, with 10 bases spanning the gap. Looked up from germline, CDR1 is LNHDA and CDR2 is SQIVND (reference sequence). DNA for the CDR3: TGTGCCAGTAGTATAGAACAGGCCGCGGGCTACACCTTC. Amino acids: CASSIEQAAGYTF. Supplemented by reference TRBV19 and TRBJ1-2, the full variable domain reads DGGITQSPKYLFRKEGQNVTLSCEQNLNHDAMYWYRQDPGQGLRLIYYSQIVNDFQKGDIAEGYSVSREKKESFPLTVTSAQKNPTAFYLCASSIEQAAGYTFGSGTRLTVV.

V and J are TRBV6-1 and TRBJ2-7, with a weak D call TRBD2 (5 bases). The germline CDR1 and CDR2 sequences are MNHNS and SASEGT. The CDR3 covers 13 residues. The CDR3 DNA reads as TGTGCTATGTCTAGCTTCAGTGCCTACGAGCAGTACTTC. It is translated as CAMSSFSAYEQYF.

This clone was detected only once. V gene TRBV7-2 combines with J gene TRBJ1-2; TRBD1 agrees at 10 bases. The ends lost 5 bases at V and 7 bases at J; junction bases unmatched: 10. This CDR3 spans 15 amino acids. CDR1 and CDR2 from the germline V gene are SGHTA and FQGNSA. The DNA of the CDR3 is TGTGCCAGCAGCGCCCGACAGGGGGCCACGGTTGGCTACACCTTC. This translates into CASSARQGATVGYTF.

This clone is a singleton in its sample. The chain links TRBV15 to TRBJ1-2; D is perhaps TRBD1 (6 bases). Trimming left V 2 bases short and J 0 bases short, with 19 bases between. The CDR3 covers 18 residues. Germline V gives CDR1 LNHNV, CDR2 YYDKDF (reference sequence). Here the CDR3 reads CATSRPTGTPSSNYGYTF. CDR3 sequence (DNA): TGTGCCACCAGCAGACCCACAGGGACCCCCTCTTCTAACTATGGCTACACCTTC.

The gene calls are TRBV11-2 and TRBJ1-3, with 7 bases matching TRBD1. CDR1 is SGHAT, CDR2 FQNNGV, per germline. With 5 bases clipped from V and 0 bases from J, the junction kept 7 bases outside the gene matches. The CDR3 length is 16 residues. In DNA, the CDR3 is TGTGCCAGCAGCCTCGGACAGGCTCTCTCTGGAAACACCATATATTTT. It is translated as CASSLGQALSGNTIYF.

A remark on this clone: The sample holds other DNA sequences that translate to the same CDR3. The chain uses TRBV20-1 and TRBJ1-2; weak D call: TRBD1 (5 bases). Trimming pared 6 bases from V and 3 bases from J, leaving 8 bases between. This CDR3 contains 11 residues. Germline lookup yields CDR1 DFQATT and CDR2 SNEGSKA (reference sequence). The CDR3 DNA follows: TGCAGTGCACCGACAGACTATGGCTACACCTTC. Translation: CSAPTDYGYTF.

The rearrangement links TRBV6-1 to TRBJ1-1; 8 bases align to TRBD1. The CDR3 is made up of 11 amino acids. Germline V gene lookup returns CDR1 MNHNS and CDR2 SASEGT. J lost 2 bases, V lost 11 bases, and 1 base had no gene match. The CDR3 region is CAGQGNTEAFF. Written as DNA, the CDR3 is TGTGCCGGACAGGGAAACACTGAAGCTTTCTTT.

This sequence joins TRBV5-1 and TRBJ2-2; 12 nucleotides line up with TRBD2. Trimming removed 0 bases from V and 2 bases from J; junction bases left unmatched: 2. In germline, CDR1 is SGHRS, CDR2 YFSETQ. The CDR3 covers 17 residues. The CDR3 nucleotides read TGCGCCAGCAGCTTGGCGACTAGCGGGAGAAACACCGGGGAGCTGTTTTTT. Amino acids: CASSLATSGRNTGELFF.

This clone was seen a single time. V and J are TRBV18 and TRBJ2-3; TRBD2 matches at 10 bases. The V gene's germline CDR1 is KGHSH and CDR2 LQKENI. V dropped 4 bases and J dropped 4; count of bases not matched to a gene: 8. This CDR3 has 16 amino acids. The CDR3: CASSRSLAGAADTQYF. The CDR3 DNA sequence: TGTGCCAGCTCACGATCCCTAGCGGGGGCCGCAGATACGCAGTATTTT.

The rearrangement links TRBV4-3 to TRBJ2-3; tentatively, D is TRBD1 or TRBD2 (5 bases each). Trimming took 1 base from V and 0 from J, leaving 11 bases between them. Germline-derived CDR1 and CDR2 are LGHNA and YSLEER. CDR3 length equals 16 residues. The CDR3 coding sequence is TGCGCCAGCAGCCAAGCCGGGGCAGCAAGCACAGATACGCAGTATTTT. Protein product: CASSQAGAASTDTQYF.

The chain joins TRBV11-2 to TRBJ2-2; either TRBD1 or TRBD2 may fit D (6 bases each). The length of the CDR3 is 16 residues. The germline V gene has CDR1 SGHAT and CDR2 FQNNGV. Trimming removed 2 bases from V and 3 bases from J, with 13 bases in between. The CDR3 DNA reads as TGTGCCAGCAGCTTACGCTGGGGGGCGGACACCGGGGAGCTGTTTTTT. Its protein product is CASSLRWGADTGELFF.

V and J are TRBV30 and TRBJ2-5; 9 bases are shared with TRBD1. The CDR3 sequence is 14 residues long. Germline CDR1 and CDR2: GTSNPN and SVGIG (reference sequence). With V trimmed by 3 bases and J by 4 bases, 6 bases remained unmatched. CDR3 region: CAWRATGGRETQYF. CDR3 DNA: TGTGCCTGGAGAGCGACAGGGGGGCGAGAGACCCAGTACTTC.

The V gene is TRBV27, the J gene TRBJ1-1; D gene ambiguous. Trimming took 3 bases from V and 0 from J, leaving 14 bases between them. From germline, CDR1 is MNHEY and CDR2 SMNVEV (reference sequence). The CDR3 is 16 amino acids. The CDR3 bases are TGTGCCAGCAGTTTCCCCAGAGCTGAGATGAACACTGAAGCTTTCTTT. Translating it yields CASSFPRAEMNTEAFF.

Comments on this clone: Other DNA sequences from this sample encode an identical CDR3 as well. This chain links TRBV7-9 with TRBJ2-2; no clear D gene. In germline, CDR1 is SEHNR, CDR2 FQNEAQ (reference sequence). The V end was cut by 2 bases, the J end by 1 base, with 5 bases between. The CDR3 spans 14 residues. DNA for the CDR3: TGTGCCAGCAGCTTACCGGTGAACACCGGGGAGCTGTTTTTT. Protein product: CASSLPVNTGELFF.

Comment on this clone: The same CDR3 arises from other DNA sequences in this sample as well. The chain carries TRBV5-1 and TRBJ2-2, with a possible D match to TRBD2 (5 bases). Germline V gene data show CDR1 as SGHRS and CDR2 as YFSETQ. The V gene lost 2 bases and the J gene lost 1 base, with 6 bases spanning the gap. CDR3 length equals 14 residues. CDR3 sequence: CASSFEGNTGELFF. DNA of the CDR3: TGCGCCAGCAGCTTCGAGGGGAACACCGGGGAGCTGTTTTTT.

The chain employs TRBV7-9 and TRBJ1-5, with D possibly matching TRBD1 (6 bases). Germline loops: CDR1 SEHNR, CDR2 FQNEAQ (reference sequence). V was shortened by 0 bases and J by 2 bases, with 17 bases between the two germline ends. CDR3 length: 18 residues. Here the CDR3 reads CASSLAQGFGGGNQPQHF. CDR3 coding DNA: TGTGCCAGCAGCTTAGCACAGGGCTTCGGCGGAGGCAATCAGCCCCAGCATTTT.

The chain employs TRBV25-1 and TRBJ2-7; 9 bases are shared with TRBD2. V trimming: 5 bases; J trimming: 3 bases; junction bases outside the gene matches: 5. CDR3 length equals 14 residues. Germline CDR1 reads MGHDK; CDR2 reads SYGVNS. As DNA, the CDR3 is TGTGCCAGCAGTCAAGCGGGAGGCCTCTACGAGCAGTACTTC. Translating gives CASSQAGGLYEQYF.